The 20 T cell receptor beta chains presented below share a single source sample, sequenced in a study of shared clonotypes between healthy human individuals (dated by TCRdb to the early 2020s). The library was prepared using the immunoSEQ multiplex PCR assay. Sourced from immuneACCESS, this table was stored by TCRdb with only in-frame sequences that have V and J called. A share of the clones is absent; for the studies checked, an unresolved V gene accounts for under half, and the remainder has no known explanation. This sample has about 560,000 clones in its table, and 70% to 80% of those were observed once. The ten biggest clones cover about 11% of the sample. Source material: PBMCs. These receptors originate from a woman aged 40-49 years in good health. Some clones in this sample may be carry-over from other donors' samples.

The J gene is TRBJ1-5, the V gene TRBV30; possible D gene TRBD1, 6 bases. V was pared by 0 bases and J by 4 bases, with 13 bases between. There are 15 residues in the CDR3. Germline CDR1 and CDR2: GTSNPN and SVGIG (reference sequence). CDR3: CAWSVGLGGNQPQHF. The CDR3 DNA reads TGTGCCTGGAGTGTAGGGTTAGGGGGAAATCAGCCCCAGCATTTT. The full variable domain, completed using reference TRBV30 and TRBJ1-5, is SQTIHQWPATLVQPVGSPLSLECTVEGTSNPNLYWYRQAAGRGLQLLFYSVGIGQISSEVPQNLSASRPQDRQFILSSKKLLLSDSGFYLCAWSVGLGGNQPQHFGDGTRLSIL.

With regard to this clone: Distinct nucleotide sequences in the sample also encode this CDR3. This sequence joins TRBV28 and TRBJ1-2, with D tentatively TRBD1 (6 bases). V was shortened by 5 bases and J by 7 bases, with 11 bases between the two germline ends. CDR1 is MDHEN, CDR2 SYDVKM, per germline. This CDR3 has 12 amino acids. The CDR3 reads CASSLNRVGYTF. Written as DNA, the CDR3 is TGTGCCAGCAGTCTGAACAGGGTTGGCTACACCTTC.

The chain has TRBV10-3 and TRBJ2-1, with D perhaps matching TRBD1 (6 bases). V was trimmed by 8 bases and J by 2 bases, leaving 19 bases between them. Germline-derived CDR1 and CDR2 are ENHRY and SYGVKD. The CDR3 covers 16 residues. The chain's CDR3 is CAIGPPPGVPYNEQFF. In DNA form, the CDR3 reads TGTGCCATCGGTCCCCCACCAGGGGTGCCCTACAATGAGCAGTTCTTC.

The rearrangement joins TRBV6-5 to TRBJ1-2; D is undetermined. CDR3 length: 13 residues. CDR1 and CDR2 from the germline V gene are MNHEY and SVGAGI. Trimming stripped 1 base from V and 4 bases from J, with 7 bases between. The CDR3 spells CASSYLAIYGYTF. The CDR3 region has the DNA TGTGCCAGCAGTTACTTGGCAATCTATGGCTACACCTTC.

The chain employs TRBV7-2 and TRBJ2-4; D remains unclear. The CDR3 is made up of 15 amino acids. Trimming took 1 base from V and 0 from J, leaving 7 bases between them. CDR1 SGHTA and CDR2 FQGNSA come from the germline V gene. The DNA of the CDR3 is TGTGCCAGCAGCTTAGTGGTCTCAGCCAAAAACATTCAGTACTTC. Amino acids: CASSLVVSAKNIQYF.

The chain couples TRBV28 to TRBJ2-2, with D possibly matching TRBD2 (6 bases). The CDR3 has 16 amino acids. Germline V lookup: CDR1 MDHEN, CDR2 SYDVKM. The V gene lost 6 bases and the J gene lost 5 bases, with 19 bases spanning the gap. CDR3 protein: CASSLGRGADTGELFF. DNA for the CDR3: TGTGCCAGCAGCCTAGGGCGCGGGGCGGATACCGGGGAGCTGTTTTTT.

The chain recombines TRBV29-1 with TRBJ1-2; 7 nucleotides align to TRBD1. Germline lookup yields CDR1 SQVTM and CDR2 ANQGSEA. V was clipped by 1 base and J by 2 bases; unmatched bases: 10. CDR3 length: 16 amino acids. CDR3 coding DNA: TGCAGCGTTGAAGTAGGCTTAAGGGGGCCAAACTATGGCTACACCTTC. Amino acids: CSVEVGLRGPNYGYTF.

This chain uses TRBV6-1 with TRBJ2-7; 7 bases are a match to TRBD1. Germline trimming cut 3 bases from V and 1 base from J; bases unmatched to any gene: 6. The CDR3 contains 15 residues. Per germline, CDR1 MNHNS and CDR2 SASEGT. CDR3 bases: TGTGCCAGCAGTGACGGACAGGTACCATCCTACGAGCAGTACTTC. It codes for CASSDGQVPSYEQYF.

The chain joins TRBV6-4 to TRBJ2-1; TRBD2 matches 7 bases. This CDR3 contains 16 residues. From germline, CDR1 is MRHNA and CDR2 SNTAGT. The ends lost 0 bases at V and 4 bases at J; junction bases unmatched: 6. The CDR3 DNA follows: TGTGCCAGCAGTGACTCTGCGGGAGTAACTTACAATGAGCAGTTCTTC. It encodes CASSDSAGVTYNEQFF.

This chain uses TRBV9 with TRBJ2-3, with a tentative D call TRBD1 (6 bases). The germline V and J ends were trimmed by 3 bases and 0 bases, with 11 bases remaining between them. Germline loops: CDR1 SGDLS, CDR2 YYNGEE. This CDR3 is built from 15 residues. For the CDR3, the DNA is TGTGCCAGCAGCGCCCAGGGGTTCAGCACAGATACGCAGTATTTT. Amino acid sequence: CASSAQGFSTDTQYF.

V and J are TRBV5-1 and TRBJ2-3, with 9 bases lining up with TRBD1. J gave up 5 bases and V 4 bases, and 5 bases lay outside the gene matches. Germline lookup yields CDR1 SGHRS and CDR2 YFSETQ. CDR3 length equals 14 residues. In DNA form, the CDR3 reads TGCGCCAGCAGCCGGACAGGGGACATAGATACGCAGTATTTT. Translating gives CASSRTGDIDTQYF.

V usage is TRBV6-4 and J usage is TRBJ1-2; D may be TRBD1 (6 bases). Trimming took 4 bases from V and 4 from J, leaving 16 bases between them. The V gene's germline CDR1 is MRHNA and CDR2 SNTAGT. This CDR3 is 15 amino acids long. The CDR3 sequence: CASSGKGHPGYGYTF. The CDR3, as DNA: TGTGCCAGCAGTGGAAAGGGACACCCGGGCTATGGCTACACCTTC.

The chain employs TRBV28 and TRBJ2-7, with 9 positions matching TRBD1. V was clipped by 4 bases and J by 5 bases; unmatched bases: 15. Germline assignment: CDR1 MDHEN and CDR2 SYDVKM. The CDR3 totals 17 residues. The CDR3 coding sequence is TGTGCCAGCAGTTCCAGCCCGGCACGGGACAGGGTCCACGAGCAGTACTTC. Residues: CASSSSPARDRVHEQYF.

This clone was detected a few times. Other nucleotide sequences in the sample specify the same CDR3. This chain joins TRBV20-1 and TRBJ1-5; no clear D. V lost 5 bases, J lost 6 bases, and 2 bases lay in between. The CDR3 length is 9 residues. Germline V lookup: CDR1 DFQATT, CDR2 SNEGSKA (reference sequence). The chain's CDR3 is CSAGQPQHF. For the CDR3, the DNA is TGCAGTGCTGGTCAGCCCCAGCATTTT.

This chain links TRBV7-2 with TRBJ2-2; either TRBD1 or TRBD2 may fit D (5 bases each). CDR3 length equals 17 residues. Looked up from germline, CDR1 is SGHTA and CDR2 is FQGNSA. V was trimmed by 5 bases and J by 1 base, leaving 17 bases between them. The CDR3 DNA reads as TGTGCCAGCAGCCCGCTTTTTGGGACCGGGAACACCGGGGAGCTGTTTTTT. Its translation is CASSPLFGTGNTGELFF.

This clone was observed a few times. Germline is not matched at one junction end, which may reflect a read error. The same CDR3 arises from other DNA sequences in this sample as well. The gene calls are TRBV7-8 and TRBJ1-1; D is perhaps TRBD1 (5 bases). The CDR3 spans 16 residues. CDR1 and CDR2 from the germline V gene are SGHVS and FQNEAQ. CDR3 in amino acids: CASSPSGGGANTEAFF. The CDR3 DNA follows: TGTGCCAGCAGCCCATCCGGGGGGGGAGCGAACACTGAAGCCTTCTTT.

With regard to this clone: Other nucleotide sequences from this sample produce the same CDR3. The genes are TRBV5-1 and TRBJ2-1; TRBD2 aligns across 7 bases. Germline assignment: CDR1 SGHRS and CDR2 YFSETQ. CDR3 length equals 17 residues. J gave up 0 bases and V 0 bases, and 6 bases lay outside the gene matches. Written as DNA, the CDR3 is TGCGCCAGCAGCTTGGAGGCTAGCGGCTCCTCCTACAATGAGCAGTTCTTC. It encodes CASSLEASGSSYNEQFF.

The chain joins TRBV27 to TRBJ1-5; unclear D gene. The germline gives CDR1 MNHEY, CDR2 SMNVEV (reference sequence). V lost 2 bases, J lost 6 bases, and 8 bases lay in between. The CDR3 sequence is 13 residues long. The CDR3 region has the DNA TGTGCCAGCAGTTTAAAGTTTAGTCAGCCCCAGCATTTT. It encodes CASSLKFSQPQHF.

The chain combines TRBV19 with TRBJ2-2; 8 nucleotides match TRBD1. The length of the CDR3 is 15 residues. Germline loops: CDR1 LNHDA, CDR2 SQIVND (reference sequence). The trim removed 9 bases at V and 1 base at J, leaving 7 bases unmatched. As DNA, the CDR3 is TGTGCCAGCAGAACCGGGACAGGGAACACCGGGGAGCTGTTTTTT. Encoded protein: CASRTGTGNTGELFF.

The rearrangement joins TRBV19 to TRBJ1-1, with D possibly being TRBD1 (6 bases). Germline values: CDR1 LNHDA, CDR2 SQIVND (reference sequence). V lost 5 bases, J lost 5 bases, and 12 bases lay in between. The CDR3 contains 13 residues. CDR3 protein: CASSPNRETEAFF. DNA of the CDR3: TGTGCCAGTAGTCCCAACAGGGAGACTGAAGCTTTCTTT.